These 14 T cell receptor beta chains were sequenced from one sample in a study of cytomegalovirus exposure and HLA in healthy donors. Vbeta (60) and Jbeta (13) primers were used in the PCR. Here immunoSEQ multiplex PCR was the method, and the copy in TCRdb shows in-frame clones only, minus some. The table includes approximately 190,000 clones, about 12% detected once. Sequencing used PBMCs. Every receptor here comes from a man in his forties or fifties in good health and CMV-seropositive.

This clone was counted a few times. V is TRBV6-6 and J is TRBJ1-2; TRBD1 matches at 7 bases. CDR3 length: 13 amino acids. J lost 4 bases, V lost 6 bases, and 5 bases had no gene match. Germline V gene lookup returns CDR1 MNHNY and CDR2 SVGAGI (reference sequence). In DNA, the CDR3 is TGTGCCAGCAGCCTCGGGACAGCCTATGGCTACACCTTC. It encodes CASSLGTAYGYTF.

The chain carries TRBV14 and TRBJ2-3; TRBD2 aligns across 13 bases. Per germline, CDR1 SGHDN and CDR2 FVKESK. CDR3 length: 19 amino acids. J lost 4 bases, V lost 2 bases, and 12 bases had no gene match. CDR3 coding DNA: TGTGCCAGCAGCCAACGACCCGGGACTAGCGGGGTTAGCGCAGATACGCAGTATTTT. Amino acid sequence: CASSQRPGTSGVSADTQYF.

There are a few counts of this clone. The chain combines TRBV5-8 with TRBJ1-5; the D gene is possibly TRBD1 (6 bases). The CDR3 consists of 16 residues. The germline CDR1 and CDR2 sequences are SGHTS and YDEGEE. The germline V and J ends were trimmed by 4 bases and 2 bases, with 16 bases remaining between them. The CDR3 sequence is CASSLRRGTGNQPQHF. The CDR3, as DNA: TGTGCCAGCAGCCTACGCAGGGGAACGGGCAATCAGCCCCAGCATTTT.

The chain carries TRBV2 and TRBJ2-7, with 9 bases aligning to TRBD2. The length of the CDR3 is 15 residues. Losses at the gene ends were 4 bases for V and 6 bases for J; bases not matched to a gene: 10. Per the germline V gene, CDR1 is SNHLY and CDR2 is FYNNEI. CDR3 in DNA: TGTGCCAGCAGTGTCGCGGGGGGGGCATTTGGCGAGCAGTACTTC. Protein sequence: CASSVAGGAFGEQYF.

The chain recombines TRBV2 with TRBJ1-1, with TRBD1 as a possible D gene (5 bases). Germline assignment: CDR1 SNHLY and CDR2 FYNNEI. The V end was cut by 8 bases, the J end by 0 bases, with 13 bases between. The CDR3 contains 14 residues. CDR3: CASCRGVMNTEAFF. The CDR3 DNA sequence: TGTGCCAGCTGCCGGGGGGTAATGAACACTGAAGCTTTCTTT.

The chain combines TRBV5-4 with TRBJ2-3; no clear D. The CDR3 spans 14 residues. Germline loops: CDR1 SGHNT, CDR2 YYREEE (reference sequence). Trimming cost V 3 bases and J 1 base, with 9 bases left between them. DNA for the CDR3: TGTGCCAGCAGCTACCCAGAGGGCACAGATACGCAGTATTTT. Amino acid sequence: CASSYPEGTDTQYF.

Only a few counts were recorded for this clone. The gene calls are TRBV5-1 and TRBJ1-2; no firm D call. Germline V gene lookup returns CDR1 SGHRS and CDR2 YFSETQ. The CDR3 length is 13 residues. With 1 base removed from V and 4 bases from J, the gap between germline ends came to 8 bases. CDR3 in amino acids: CASSLRTAYGYTF. The CDR3 nucleotides read TGCGCCAGCAGCTTGCGTACAGCCTATGGCTACACCTTC.

This clone was detected a few times. The chain joins TRBV6-5 to TRBJ2-1, with D possibly TRBD1 on 6 matching bases. The V end was cut by 6 bases, the J end by 9 bases, with 15 bases between. CDR1 MNHEY and CDR2 SVGAGI come from the germline V gene. The CDR3 is 13 amino acids. The CDR3 nucleotides read TGTGCCAGCAGCAACTTTCAGGGGCCTGAGCAGTTCTTC. Amino acids: CASSNFQGPEQFF.

There are a few counts of this clone. The genes are TRBV6-5 and TRBJ1-2; the D gene is possibly TRBD1 (6 bases). The germline gives CDR1 MNHEY, CDR2 SVGAGI. This CDR3 contains 15 residues. The V end lost 6 bases, the J end lost 4 bases, and 18 bases lay between the germline ends. The CDR3 protein is CASRRGQNSGYGYTF. CDR3 DNA: TGTGCCAGCAGACGAGGACAGAACTCGGGCTATGGCTACACCTTC.

This chain connects TRBV7-8 to TRBJ2-3; 7 positions agree with TRBD1. After removal of 5 bases from V and 5 bases from J, the junction contained 13 bases not matched to a gene. The CDR3 is made up of 16 amino acids. Germline CDR1 is SGHVS and CDR2 is FQNEAQ. DNA for the CDR3: TGTGCCAGCAGCGTCCGAGGGCAGGGGGTAGGAGATACGCAGTATTTT. Amino acid sequence: CASSVRGQGVGDTQYF. Full variable domain (remainder filled in from reference TRBV7-8 and TRBJ2-3): GAGVSQSPRYKVAKRGQDVALRCDPISGHVSLFWYQQALGQGPEFLTYFQNEAQLDKSGLPSDRFFAERPEGSVSTLKIQRTQQEDSAVYLCASSVRGQGVGDTQYFGPGTRLTVL.

Concerning this clone itself: This specimen includes other DNA sequences encoding the same CDR3. This chain uses TRBV5-4 with TRBJ2-3; TRBD2 agrees at 14 bases. V trimming: 4 bases; J trimming: 1 base; junction bases outside the gene matches: 2. In germline, CDR1 is SGHNT, CDR2 YYREEE (reference sequence). The CDR3 loop spans 16 amino acids. Written as DNA, the CDR3 is TGTGCCAGCAGCCTGGGACTAGCGGGGGGCACAGATACGCAGTATTTT. Translation: CASSLGLAGGTDTQYF. Drawing the rest from reference TRBV5-4 and TRBJ2-3, the complete variable domain is ETGVTQSPTHLIKTRGQQVTLRCSSQSGHNTVSWYQQALGQGPQFIFQYYREEENGRGNFPPRFSGLQFPNYSSELNVNALELDDSALYLCASSLGLAGGTDTQYFGPGTRLTVL.

This clone turned up a few times. The chain employs TRBV19 and TRBJ2-3; D not resolved. Germline loops: CDR1 LNHDA, CDR2 SQIVND (reference sequence). This CDR3 contains 14 residues. V was pared by 9 bases and J by 4 bases, with 17 bases between. The CDR3 sequence is CASRPTAPSDTQYF. The CDR3 nucleotides read TGTGCCAGCCGTCCCACAGCACCCTCAGATACGCAGTATTTT.

The rearrangement uses TRBV5-1 and TRBJ1-3; 9 bases are a match to TRBD1. Germline V CDR1 and CDR2: SGHRS, YFSETQ. The CDR3 has 16 amino acids. Unmatched junction bases numbered 3, after V lost 2 bases and J lost 0 bases. The CDR3 nucleotides read TGCGCCAGCAGCTTCCGGGACAGGGTCTCTGGAAACACCATATATTTT. Protein: CASSFRDRVSGNTIYF.

CDR3 sequence (DNA): TGTGCCAGCAGCTTGGACAGGGGAAATCAGCCCCAGCATTTT. Its translation is CASSLDRGNQPQHF. V and J are TRBV5-6 and TRBJ1-5, with 7 positions matching TRBD1. Trimming at V came to 0 bases and at J to 4 bases, leaving 1 base not matched to a gene. Germline V gene data show CDR1 as SGHDT and CDR2 as YYEEEE. This CDR3 comprises 14 residues. The whole variable domain, remainder taken from reference TRBV5-6 and TRBJ1-5, is DAGVTQSPTHLIKTRGQQVTLRCSPKSGHDTVSWYQQALGQGPQFIFQYYEEEERQRGNFPDRFSGHQFPNYSSELNVNALLLGDSALYLCASSLDRGNQPQHFGDGTRLSIL.